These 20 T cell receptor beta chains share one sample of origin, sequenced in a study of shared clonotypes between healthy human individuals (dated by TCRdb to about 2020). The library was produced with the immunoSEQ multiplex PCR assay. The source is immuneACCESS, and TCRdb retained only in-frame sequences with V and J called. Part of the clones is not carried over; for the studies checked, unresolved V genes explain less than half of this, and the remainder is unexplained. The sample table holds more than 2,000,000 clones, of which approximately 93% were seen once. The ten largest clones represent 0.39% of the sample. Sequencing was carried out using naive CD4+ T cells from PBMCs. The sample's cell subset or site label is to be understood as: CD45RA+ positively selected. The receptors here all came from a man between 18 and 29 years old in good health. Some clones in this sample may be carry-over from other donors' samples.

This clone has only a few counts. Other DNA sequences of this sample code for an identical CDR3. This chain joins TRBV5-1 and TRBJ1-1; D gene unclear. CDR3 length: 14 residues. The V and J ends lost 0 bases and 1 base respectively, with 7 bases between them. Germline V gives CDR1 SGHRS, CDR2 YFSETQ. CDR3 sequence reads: CASSLEGANTEAFF. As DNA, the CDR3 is TGCGCCAGCAGCTTGGAGGGTGCGAACACTGAAGCTTTCTTT.

As DNA, the CDR3 is TGTGCCAGCAGCTTAGCCAGACTAGCGTTCGGGGAGACCCAGTACTTC. Translating it yields CASSLARLAFGETQYF. The V gene is TRBV11-1, the J gene TRBJ2-5; 8 bases map to TRBD2. This CDR3 region has 16 residues. V gave up 0 bases and J gave up 5 bases; unmatched junction bases: 8. Germline CDR1 and CDR2: SGHAT and FQDESV (reference sequence).

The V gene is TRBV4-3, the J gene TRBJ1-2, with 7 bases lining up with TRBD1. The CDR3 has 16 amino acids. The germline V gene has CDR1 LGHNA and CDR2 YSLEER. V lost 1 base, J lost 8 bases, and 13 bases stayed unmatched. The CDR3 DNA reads TGCGCCAGCAGCCAAGGGCCCAGGGGGAATTCGCGGGGCTACACCTTC. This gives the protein CASSQGPRGNSRGYTF.

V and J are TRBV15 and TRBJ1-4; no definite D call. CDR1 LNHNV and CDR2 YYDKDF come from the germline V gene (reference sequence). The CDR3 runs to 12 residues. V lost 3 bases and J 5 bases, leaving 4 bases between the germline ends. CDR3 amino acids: CATSRANEKLFF. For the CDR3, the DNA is TGTGCCACCAGCAGGGCCAATGAAAAACTGTTTTTT.

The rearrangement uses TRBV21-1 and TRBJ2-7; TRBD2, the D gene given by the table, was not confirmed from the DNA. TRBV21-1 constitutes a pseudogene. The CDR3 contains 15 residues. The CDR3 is CASSSMNESSYEQYF. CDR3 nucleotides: TGTGCCAGCTCCTCCATGAACGAGAGCTCCTACGAGCAGTACTTC.

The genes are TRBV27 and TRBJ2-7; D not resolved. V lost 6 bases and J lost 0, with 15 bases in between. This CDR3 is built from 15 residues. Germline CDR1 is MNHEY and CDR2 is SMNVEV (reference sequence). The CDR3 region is CASRPGQRPSYEQYF. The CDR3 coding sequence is TGTGCCAGCAGGCCCGGTCAGAGGCCCTCCTACGAGCAGTACTTC.

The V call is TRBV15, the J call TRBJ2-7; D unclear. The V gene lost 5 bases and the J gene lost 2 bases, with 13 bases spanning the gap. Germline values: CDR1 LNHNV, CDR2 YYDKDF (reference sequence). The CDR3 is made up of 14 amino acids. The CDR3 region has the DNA TGTGCCACCAGCCACGACCGGACCCCCTACGAGCAGTACTTC. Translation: CATSHDRTPYEQYF.

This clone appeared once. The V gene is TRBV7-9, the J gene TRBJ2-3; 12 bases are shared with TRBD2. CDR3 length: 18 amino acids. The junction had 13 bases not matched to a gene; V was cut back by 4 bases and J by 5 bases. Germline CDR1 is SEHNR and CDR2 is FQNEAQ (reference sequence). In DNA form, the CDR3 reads TGTGCCAGCAGCTCAGGGGCTATAGGACTAGCGGGACGAGATACGCAGTATTTT. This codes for CASSSGAIGLAGRDTQYF. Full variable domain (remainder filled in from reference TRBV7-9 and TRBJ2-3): DTGVSQNPRHKITKRGQNVTFRCDPISEHNRLYWYRQTLGQGPEFLTYFQNEAQLEKSRLLSDRFSAERPKGSFSTLEIQRTEQGDSAMYLCASSSGAIGLAGRDTQYFGPGTRLTVL.

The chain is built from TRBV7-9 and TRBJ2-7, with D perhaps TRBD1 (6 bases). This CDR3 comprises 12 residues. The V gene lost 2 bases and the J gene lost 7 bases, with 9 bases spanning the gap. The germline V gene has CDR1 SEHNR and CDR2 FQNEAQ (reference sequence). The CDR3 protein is CASSLQGWEQYF. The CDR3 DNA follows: TGTGCCAGCAGCTTACAGGGGTGGGAGCAGTACTTC.

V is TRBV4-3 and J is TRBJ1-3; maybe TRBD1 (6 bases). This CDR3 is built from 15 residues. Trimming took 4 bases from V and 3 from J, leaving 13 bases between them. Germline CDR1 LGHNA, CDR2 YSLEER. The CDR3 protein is CASSLIGGSGNTIYF. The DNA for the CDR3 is TGCGCCAGCAGCCTAATAGGGGGAAGTGGAAACACCATATATTTT.

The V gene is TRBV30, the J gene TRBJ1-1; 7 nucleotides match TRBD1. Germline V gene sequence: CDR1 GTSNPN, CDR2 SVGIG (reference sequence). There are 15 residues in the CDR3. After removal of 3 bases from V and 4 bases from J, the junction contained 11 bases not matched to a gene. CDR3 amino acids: CAWRGGGRLRTEAFF. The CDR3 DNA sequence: TGTGCCTGGAGGGGAGGGGGCAGGCTTCGCACTGAAGCTTTCTTT.

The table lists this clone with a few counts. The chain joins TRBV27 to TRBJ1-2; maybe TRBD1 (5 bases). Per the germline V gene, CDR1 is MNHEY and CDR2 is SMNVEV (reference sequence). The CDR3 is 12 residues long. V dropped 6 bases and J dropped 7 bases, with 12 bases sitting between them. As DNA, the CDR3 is TGTGCCAGCAGCACGGGACCGGGTGGCTACACCTTC. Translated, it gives CASSTGPGGYTF.

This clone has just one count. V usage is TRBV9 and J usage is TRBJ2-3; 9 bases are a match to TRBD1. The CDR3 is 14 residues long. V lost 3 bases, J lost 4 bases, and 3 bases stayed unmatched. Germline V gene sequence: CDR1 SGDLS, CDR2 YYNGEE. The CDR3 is CASSAGTGSDTQYF. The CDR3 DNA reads TGTGCCAGCAGCGCTGGGACAGGGTCAGATACGCAGTATTTT. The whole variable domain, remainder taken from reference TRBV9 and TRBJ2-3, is DSGVTQTPKHLITATGQRVTLRCSPRSGDLSVYWYQQSLDQGLQFLIQYYNGEERAKGNILERFSAQQFPDLHSELNLSSLELGDSALYFCASSAGTGSDTQYFGPGTRLTVL.

The CDR3 region has the DNA TGTGCCAGCTCACCGGACCGACGTGAGGGCACCATATATTTT. Amino acids: CASSPDRREGTIYF. The chain links TRBV18 to TRBJ1-3; D is unclear. The length of the CDR3 is 14 residues. V gave up 3 bases and J gave up 9 bases, with 15 bases separating them. Germline values: CDR1 KGHSH, CDR2 LQKENI. Full variable domain (missing parts from reference TRBV18 and TRBJ1-3): NAGVMQNPRHLVRRRGQEARLRCSPMKGHSHVYWYRQLPEEGLKFMVYLQKENIIDESGMPKERFSAEFPKEGPSILRIQQVVRGDSAAYFCASSPDRREGTIYFGEGSWLTVV.

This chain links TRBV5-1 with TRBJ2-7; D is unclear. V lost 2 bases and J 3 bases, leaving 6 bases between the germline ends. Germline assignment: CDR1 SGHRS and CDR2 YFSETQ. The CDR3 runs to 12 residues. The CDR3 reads CASSFERYEQYF. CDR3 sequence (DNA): TGCGCCAGCAGCTTTGAGCGCTACGAGCAGTACTTC.

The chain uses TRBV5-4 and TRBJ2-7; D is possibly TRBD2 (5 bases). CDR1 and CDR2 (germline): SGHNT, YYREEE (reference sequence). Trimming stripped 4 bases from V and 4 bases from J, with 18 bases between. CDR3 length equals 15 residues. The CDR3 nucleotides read TGTGCCAGCAGCCTGAGCGGACTTACGAAGTACGAGCAGTACTTC. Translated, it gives CASSLSGLTKYEQYF.

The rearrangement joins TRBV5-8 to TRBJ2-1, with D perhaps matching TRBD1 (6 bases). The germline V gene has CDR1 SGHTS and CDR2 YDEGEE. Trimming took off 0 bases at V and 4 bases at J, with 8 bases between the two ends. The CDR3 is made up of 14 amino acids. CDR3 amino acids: CASSLGTVYNEQFF. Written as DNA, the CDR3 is TGTGCCAGCAGCTTGGGGACAGTTTACAATGAGCAGTTCTTC.

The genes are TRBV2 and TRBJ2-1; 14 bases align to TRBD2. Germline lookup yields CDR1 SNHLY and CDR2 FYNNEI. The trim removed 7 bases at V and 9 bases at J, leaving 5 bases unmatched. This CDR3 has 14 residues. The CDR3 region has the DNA TGTGCCAGCAATGGGGGGACTAGCGGGAGTGAGCAGTTCTTC. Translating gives CASNGGTSGSEQFF.

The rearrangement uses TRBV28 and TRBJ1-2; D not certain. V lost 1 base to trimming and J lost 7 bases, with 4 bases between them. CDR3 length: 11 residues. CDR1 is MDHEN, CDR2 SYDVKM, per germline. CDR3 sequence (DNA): TGTGCCAGCAGTTTATTTAGTGGCTACACCTTC. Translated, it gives CASSLFSGYTF.

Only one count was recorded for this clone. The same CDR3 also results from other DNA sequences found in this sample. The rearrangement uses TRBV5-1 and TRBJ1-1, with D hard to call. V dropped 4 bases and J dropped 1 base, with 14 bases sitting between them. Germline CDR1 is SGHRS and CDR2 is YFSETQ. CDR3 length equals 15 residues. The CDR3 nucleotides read TGCGCCAGCAGCCCCCTTTCTCCAGGGAACACTGAAGCTTTCTTT. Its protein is CASSPLSPGNTEAFF.